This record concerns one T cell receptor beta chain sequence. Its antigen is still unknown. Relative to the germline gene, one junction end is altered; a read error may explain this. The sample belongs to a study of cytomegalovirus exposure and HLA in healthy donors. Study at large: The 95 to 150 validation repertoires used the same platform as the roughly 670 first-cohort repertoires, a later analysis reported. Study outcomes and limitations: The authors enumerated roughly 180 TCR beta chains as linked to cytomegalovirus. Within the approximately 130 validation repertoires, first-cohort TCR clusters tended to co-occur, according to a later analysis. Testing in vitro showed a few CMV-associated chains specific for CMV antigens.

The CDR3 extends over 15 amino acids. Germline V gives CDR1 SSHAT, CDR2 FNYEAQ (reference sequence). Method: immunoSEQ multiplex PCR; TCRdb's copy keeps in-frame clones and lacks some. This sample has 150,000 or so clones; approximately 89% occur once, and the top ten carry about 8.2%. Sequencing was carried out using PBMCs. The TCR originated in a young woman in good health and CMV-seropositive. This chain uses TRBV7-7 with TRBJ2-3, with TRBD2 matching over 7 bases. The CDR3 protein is CASRPLAGRSDTQYF. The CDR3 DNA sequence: TGTGCTAGCAGACCCTTAGCGGGTCGATCAGATACGCAGTATTTT. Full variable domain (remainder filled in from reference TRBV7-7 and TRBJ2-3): GAGVSQSPRYKVTKRGQDVTLRCDPISSHATLYWYQQALGQGPEFLTYFNYEAQPDKSGLPSDRFSAERPEGSISTLTIQRTEQRDSAMYRCASRPLAGRSDTQYFGPGTRLTVL.